Each of the 23 T cell receptor beta chains below was sequenced from the same sample in a study of chronic HIV infection and antiretroviral therapy. TCRdb re-called the 5' RACE reads with MiXCR, one entry per CDR3 protein. The sample has more than 25,000 distinct CDR3 sequences; under 9.5% are singletons. Sequencing used peripheral blood. Every receptor here comes from an adult who had HIV and had not received antiretroviral therapy, or was an uninfected healthy control (not recorded which).

This clonotype was observed many times. The genes are TRBV29-1 and TRBJ1-1; 11 bases are shared with TRBD1. This CDR3 has 13 amino acids. The V gene's germline CDR1 is SQVTM and CDR2 ANQGSEA. The trim removed 2 bases at V and 7 bases at J, leaving 3 bases unmatched. In DNA, the CDR3 is TGCAGCGTTGAACGGACAGGGGGCGGTGAAGCTTTCTTT. Translated, it gives CSVERTGGGEAFF.

The V call is TRBV5-1, the J call TRBJ1-1; 8 nucleotides match TRBD1. Germline assignment: CDR1 SGHRS and CDR2 YFSETQ. V lost 1 base to trimming and J lost 2 bases; unmatched junction nucleotides: 7. This CDR3 has 16 residues. CDR3 amino acids: CASSLRPGQANTEAFF. The CDR3 DNA reads TGCGCCAGCAGCTTGAGGCCGGGACAGGCCAACACTGAAGCTTTCTTT.

This clonotype was recorded at least ten times. The chain carries TRBV2 and TRBJ2-3; 8 nucleotides line up with TRBD1. The ends lost 6 bases at V and 1 base at J; junction bases unmatched: 3. The CDR3 totals 14 residues. Germline V CDR1 and CDR2: SNHLY, FYNNEI. CDR3 bases: TGTGCCAGCAGCGGACAGGGCGGCACAGATACGCAGTATTTT. Its translation: CASSGQGGTDTQYF.

The chain is built from TRBV3-1 and TRBJ1-6, with D hard to call. The V end was cut by 10 bases, the J end by 8 bases, with 6 bases between. Germline CDR1 and CDR2: LGHDT and YNNKEL (reference sequence). The CDR3 runs 10 residues. CDR3: CATGDSPLHF. For the CDR3, the DNA is TGTGCCACCGGGGATTCACCCCTCCACTTT.

The chain recombines TRBV11-1 with TRBJ2-3; D is uncertain. CDR1 SGHAT and CDR2 FQDESV come from the germline V gene (reference sequence). Trimming cost V 3 bases and J 2 bases, with 9 bases left between them. The CDR3 totals 14 residues. The CDR3, as DNA: TGTGCCAGCAGCTTCCAGACTCTCACAGATACGCAGTATTTT. Amino acids: CASSFQTLTDTQYF.

This clonotype was seen a handful of times. The chain's CDR3 is CSASAGGNYGYTF. The CDR3 DNA follows: TGCAGTGCTAGCGCAGGGGGCAACTATGGCTACACCTTC. The chain couples TRBV20-1 to TRBJ1-2, with 8 bases that match TRBD1. Germline CDR1 is DFQATT and CDR2 is SNEGSKA (reference sequence). This CDR3 region has 13 residues. The J segment lost 2 bases and the V segment lost 3 bases, leaving 2 bases of the junction unmatched.

This clonotype has a count of ten or more. The gene calls are TRBV6-5 and TRBJ1-6, with D uncertain. Looked up from germline, CDR1 is MNHEY and CDR2 is SVGAGI. The CDR3 loop spans 18 amino acids. V was pared by 0 bases and J by 0 bases, with 12 bases between. DNA of the CDR3: TGTGCCAGCAGTTACTCGGATCGGCAGAGCTCCTATAATTCACCCCTCCACTTT. It yields the protein CASSYSDRQSSYNSPLHF.

Only one count was recorded for this clonotype. The chain links TRBV11-3 to TRBJ1-1; D not resolved. CDR3 size: 15 residues. Germline V gene lookup returns CDR1 SGHNT and CDR2 YENEEA. With 2 bases removed from V and 0 bases from J, the gap between germline ends came to 10 bases. In DNA, the CDR3 is TGTGCCAGCAGCTTAATATCTGAGATGAACACTGAAGCTTTCTTT. Protein sequence: CASSLISEMNTEAFF.

This clonotype was detected many times. The chain carries TRBV6-1 and TRBJ2-1; D remains unclear. The CDR3 has 13 residues. V was trimmed by 9 bases and J by 0 bases, leaving 9 bases between them. Germline CDR1 is MNHNS and CDR2 is SASEGT. Here the CDR3 reads CASKVSSYNEQFF. Written as DNA, the CDR3 is TGTGCCAGTAAGGTGAGCTCCTACAATGAGCAGTTCTTC.

This clonotype appeared a few times. The chain uses TRBV5-1 and TRBJ1-5; 7 bases fit TRBD1. Germline V gives CDR1 SGHRS, CDR2 YFSETQ. V shed 0 bases and J 3 bases; nucleotides not matched to a gene: 3. This CDR3 region has 15 residues. The CDR3 sequence is CASSLEGQFNQPQHF. The CDR3 DNA is TGCGCCAGCAGCTTGGAGGGACAGTTCAATCAGCCCCAGCATTTT. The full variable domain, rest sourced from reference TRBV5-1 and TRBJ1-5, is KAGVTQTPRYLIKTRGQQVTLSCSPISGHRSVSWYQQTPGQGLQFLFEYFSETQRNKGNFPGRFSGRQFSNSRSEMNVSTLELGDSALYLCASSLEGQFNQPQHFGDGTRLSIL.

This clonotype was counted ten times or more. V gene TRBV11-2 combines with J gene TRBJ2-7; no definite D call. The length of the CDR3 is 16 residues. V lost 4 bases, J lost 5 bases, and 21 bases lay in between. The germline gives CDR1 SGHAT, CDR2 FQNNGV. The CDR3 coding sequence is TGTGCCAGCAGCTCCCGGGCCGGACGGCGTGTGGACGAGCAGTACTTC. It codes for CASSSRAGRRVDEQYF.

This clonotype occurred many times. V gene TRBV13 combines with J gene TRBJ2-5; D is uncertain. V lost 2 bases and J 4 bases, leaving 2 bases between the germline ends. In germline, CDR1 is PRHDT, CDR2 FYEKMQ (reference sequence). This CDR3 is 11 amino acids long. CDR3 sequence (DNA): TGTGCCAGCAGCTTAACAGAGACCCAGTACTTC. Its translation is CASSLTETQYF.

Ten or more counts support this clonotype. This chain joins TRBV18 and TRBJ1-1; 11 bases agree with TRBD1. From germline, CDR1 is KGHSH and CDR2 LQKENI. J gave up 7 bases and V 3 bases, and 1 base lay outside the gene matches. The CDR3 covers 13 residues. CDR3 nucleotides: TGTGCCAGCTCACCCGGGACAGGGGGTGAAGCTTTCTTT. It codes for CASSPGTGGEAFF.

Comments on this clonotype: Since a much larger clone is just one base distant, this may be a read error. No conserved phenylalanine or tryptophan ends this CDR3, so it is likely a read error. The DNA is left out, because the CDR3 cannot be placed on it with certainty; the CDR3 is given as TCRdb lists it. J is TRBJ2-2 and V is TRBV21-1; the D segment call TRBD1 is taken from the table without a DNA check. TRBV21-1 has pseudogene status. The CDR3 has 18 residues if both end residues are counted. CDR3 amino acids: CASSKGKRKRAGTGELFS.

The CDR3 DNA follows: TGTGCCAGCAGTTACTTGGGACAGGGGATAACCTACGAGCAGTACTTC. This codes for CASSYLGQGITYEQYF. The V gene is TRBV6-5, the J gene TRBJ2-7, with 10 nucleotides matching TRBD1. The trim removed 1 base at V and 2 bases at J, leaving 5 bases unmatched. CDR1 MNHEY and CDR2 SVGAGI come from the germline V gene. The CDR3 loop spans 16 amino acids.

This clonotype showed up just a few times. This sequence joins TRBV12-3 or TRBV12-4 and TRBJ2-3; D is uncertain. CDR3 length equals 14 residues. V lost 1 base and J 3 bases, leaving 8 bases between the germline ends. Here the CDR3 reads CASSLGPRTDTQYF. CDR3 DNA sequence: TGTGCCAGCAGTTTAGGTCCGAGGACAGATACGCAGTATTTT.

The chain recombines TRBV20-1 with TRBJ1-4; 8 nucleotides align to TRBD1. V was clipped by 0 bases and J by 8 bases; unmatched bases: 5. The length of the CDR3 is 14 residues. Germline V gives CDR1 DFQATT, CDR2 SNEGSKA (reference sequence). CDR3 DNA: TGCAGTGCTAGAGATTTCGGACAGGGCGAAAAACTGTTTTTT. Translating it yields CSARDFGQGEKLFF.

This clonotype has only a few counts. This chain links TRBV9 with TRBJ2-2; D is unclear. V lost 4 bases and J 6 bases, leaving 19 bases between the germline ends. CDR1 and CDR2 (germline): SGDLS, YYNGEE. The CDR3 has 16 residues. The CDR3 loop reads CASSPGIGRIAGELFF. The CDR3 DNA reads TGTGCCAGCAGCCCCGGAATCGGTAGAATAGCCGGGGAGCTGTTTTTT.

This clonotype was seen ten or more times. The V call is TRBV5-1, the J call TRBJ2-3; either TRBD1 or TRBD2 may supply D (5 bases each). The CDR3 extends over 13 amino acids. Trimming removed 2 bases from V and 4 bases from J, with 8 bases in between. Germline V gene sequence: CDR1 SGHRS, CDR2 YFSETQ. Here the CDR3 reads CASSLGDPDTQYF. The CDR3 DNA reads TGCGCCAGCAGCTTAGGGGACCCAGATACGCAGTATTTT.

This clonotype was observed at least ten times. This chain links TRBV12-3 or TRBV12-4 with TRBJ1-1; 9 bases fit TRBD1. This CDR3 comprises 21 residues. Losses at the gene ends were 1 base for V and 6 bases for J; bases not matched to a gene: 24. CDR3 loop: CASSLEHSLSYRGRVLAEAFF. CDR3 in DNA: TGTGCCAGCAGTTTAGAACATTCCCTCTCTTACAGGGGGCGCGTTTTGGCTGAAGCTTTCTTT.

This clonotype has more than one count but fewer than ten. The chain combines TRBV20-1 with TRBJ2-3; TRBD2 aligns across 8 bases. This CDR3 region has 15 residues. The V segment lost 1 base and the J segment 6 bases; nucleotides outside the gene matches: 9. The germline V gene has CDR1 DFQATT and CDR2 SNEGSKA (reference sequence). This CDR3 is CSARAQVGRDDTQYF. For the CDR3, the DNA is TGCAGTGCTAGAGCCCAGGTCGGGAGGGATGATACGCAGTATTTT.

The gene calls are TRBV12-3 or TRBV12-4 and TRBJ2-3; 7 bases are a match to TRBD1. The CDR3 is 15 amino acids. With 1 base clipped from V and 1 base from J, the junction kept 2 bases outside the gene matches. The CDR3 DNA is TGTGCCAGCAGTTTAGAGGGGACAGGCACAGATACGCAGTATTTT. It codes for CASSLEGTGTDTQYF.

This clonotype showed up many times. This chain links TRBV6-1 with TRBJ2-7; 7 nucleotides match TRBD1. CDR1 and CDR2 from the germline V gene are MNHNS and SASEGT. Trimming cost V 2 bases and J 2 bases; bases outside gene matches: 3. The length of the CDR3 is 14 residues. The CDR3 region has the DNA TGTGCCAGCAGTGAACGACAGGGTCCCTACGAGCAGTACTTC. Protein product: CASSERQGPYEQYF.